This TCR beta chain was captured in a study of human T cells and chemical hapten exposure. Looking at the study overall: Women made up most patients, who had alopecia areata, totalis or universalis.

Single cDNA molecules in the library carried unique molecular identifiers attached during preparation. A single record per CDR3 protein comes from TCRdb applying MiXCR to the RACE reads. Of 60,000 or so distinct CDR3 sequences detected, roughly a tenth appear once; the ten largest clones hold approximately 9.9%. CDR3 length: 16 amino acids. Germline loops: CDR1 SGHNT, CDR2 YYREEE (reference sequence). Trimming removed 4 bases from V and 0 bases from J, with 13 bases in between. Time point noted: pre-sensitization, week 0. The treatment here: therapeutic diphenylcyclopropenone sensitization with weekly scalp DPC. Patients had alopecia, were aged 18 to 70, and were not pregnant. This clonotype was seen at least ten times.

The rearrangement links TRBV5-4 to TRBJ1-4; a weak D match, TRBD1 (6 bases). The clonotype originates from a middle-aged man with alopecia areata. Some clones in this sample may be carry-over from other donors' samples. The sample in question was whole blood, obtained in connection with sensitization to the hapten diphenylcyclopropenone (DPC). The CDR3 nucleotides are TGTGCCAGCAGCCCAATGCAGGGGACAACTAATGAAAAACTGTTTTTT. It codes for CASSPMQGTTNEKLFF.